Below, 6 T cell receptor beta chains from the same sample are listed, as sequenced in a study of tumor-infiltrating lymphocytes in primary liver carcinoma. Production of TCR beta cDNA used around 500 ng total RNA together with a constant-region primer. Sequencing libraries for TCR beta derived from three nested multiplex PCR rounds that used slightly modified ARM-PCR. For 10 cycles apiece, the opening two PCR rounds ran with TRBV1-TRBV30 forward primers and a C-beta reverse primer. MiXCR, run by TCRdb on the multiplex PCR reads, gives a single entry per CDR3 protein. The sample shows around 80,000 distinct CDR3 sequences, roughly 72% of them seen only once. Taking roughly 18-32 mg of unsorted bulk tissue, the authors co-extracted RNA and DNA. The sequencing sample was made of tumor-adjacent normal liver tissue. The receptors were sampled from a man aged 35 to 55 with primary liver carcinoma and hepatitis B virus infection.

About this clonotype: A much larger clone lies one base from this, so it may be a read error. The J gene is TRBJ2-7, the V gene TRBV28, with a possible D match to TRBD1 (6 bases). The CDR3 contains 11 residues. V lost 6 bases and J lost 4, with 7 bases in between. The germline V gene has CDR1 MDHEN and CDR2 SYDVKM. The CDR3 nucleotides read TGTGCCAGCAGCGGACAGTACGAGCAGTACTTC. Its protein product is CASSGQYEQYF. Full variable domain (outside the CDR3, taken from reference TRBV28 and TRBJ2-7): DVKVTQSSRYLVKRTGEKVFLECVQDMDHENMFWYRQDPGLGLRLIYFSYDVKMKEKGDIPEGYSVSREKKERFSLILESASTNQTSMYLCASSGQYEQYFGPGTRLTVT.

By frequency in the sample, this clonotype is medium-sized. This chain uses TRBV11-2 with TRBJ2-3; 9 bases align to TRBD2. The CDR3 spans 20 residues. Germline trimming cut 1 base from V and 7 bases from J; bases unmatched to any gene: 21. Germline-derived CDR1 and CDR2 are SGHAT and FQNNGV. The CDR3 protein is CASSLVSGGEVAGDVNTQYF. The CDR3 DNA reads TGTGCCAGCAGCTTAGTATCCGGGGGTGAGGTAGCGGGAGATGTGAATACGCAGTATTTT.

This clonotype was seen many times. The rearrangement links TRBV5-6 to TRBJ1-2; D possibly corresponds to TRBD1 (5 bases). CDR1 and CDR2 from the germline V gene are SGHDT and YYEEEE. The CDR3 runs to 13 residues. Between the trimmed V and J ends, which lost 6 bases and 8 bases, there was a span of 17 bases. The CDR3, as DNA: TGTGCCAGCAAAACCCGGGACGACTTGGGCTACACCTTC. It encodes CASKTRDDLGYTF.

This clonotype was detected many times. This rearrangement joins TRBV4-1 to TRBJ1-4; D may be TRBD1 (6 bases). Trimming shortened V by 4 bases and J by 7 bases, and 16 bases separated the two germline ends. Germline V gene lookup returns CDR1 MGHRA and CDR2 YSYEKL. The CDR3 extends over 15 amino acids. The CDR3 reads CASSLWGAASEKLFF. CDR3 nucleotides: TGCGCCAGCAGCCTCTGGGGGGCGGCTAGTGAAAAACTGTTTTTT.

Notes on this clonotype: This clone may be a read error of a much larger clone one base away. V and J are TRBV4-3 and TRBJ1-1, with a possible D match to TRBD1 (5 bases). In germline, CDR1 is LGHNA, CDR2 YSLEER. The length of the CDR3 is 13 residues. The CDR3 sequence: CARSPQRGTEAFF. CDR3 in DNA: TGCGCCAGAAGCCCACAACGGGGGACTGAAGCTTTCTTT.

This clonotype was counted at least ten times. This chain links TRBV6-5 with TRBJ1-1; D ambiguous. Trimming stripped 0 bases from V and 4 bases from J, with 6 bases between. CDR1 is MNHEY, CDR2 SVGAGI, per germline. CDR3 length: 13 residues. CDR3 in amino acids: CASSYSTRTEAFF. The CDR3, as DNA: TGTGCCAGCAGTTACTCCACACGCACTGAAGCTTTCTTT.